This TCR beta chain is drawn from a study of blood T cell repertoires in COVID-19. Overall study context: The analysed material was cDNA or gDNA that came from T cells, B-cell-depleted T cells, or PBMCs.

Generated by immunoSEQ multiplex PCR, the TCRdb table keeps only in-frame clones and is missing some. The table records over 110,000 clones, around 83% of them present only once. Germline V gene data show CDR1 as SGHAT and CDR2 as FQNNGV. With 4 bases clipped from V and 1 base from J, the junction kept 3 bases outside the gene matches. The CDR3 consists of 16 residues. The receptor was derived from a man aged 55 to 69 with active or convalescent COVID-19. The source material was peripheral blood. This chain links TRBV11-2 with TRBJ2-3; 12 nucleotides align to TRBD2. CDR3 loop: CASSSSGGAGTDTQYF. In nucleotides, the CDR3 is TGTGCCAGCAGCTCTAGCGGGGGGGCCGGCACAGATACGCAGTATTTT.